Sequencing of this TCR beta chain was carried out in a study of blood T cell repertoires in COVID-19 (dated by TCRdb to 2019 to 2021). Some background on the complete study: The collaborator samples originated in the United States, Italy and Spain and spanned the acute and convalescent phases of COVID-19. The prospective study material was composed of cDNA or gDNA derived from T cells, B-cell-depleted T cells, or PBMCs. Deeply sampled blood TCRbeta repertoires from subjects exposed to, actively infected with, or recovered from COVID-19 were included in the dataset. The repertoires were released in a freely available public database intended as a resource for research on the immune response to SARS-CoV-2. The samples were drawn from the first 160 participants of the ongoing ImmuneRACE study and from some 1,300 subjects provided by 6 global collaborators. A de-identified subject ID, COVID-19 status, age in years and sex were almost always included in the sample metadata. Where available, HLA class I and class II types were taken from metadata supplied by the sample provider and were not determined by assay-based typing.

Looking up the germline V gene yields CDR1 SGHRS and CDR2 YFSETQ. CDR3 length: 14 amino acids, cysteine to phenylalanine. Only CDR3 DNA remains: 42 bases, in frame from the first base. V loses 0 bases of germline sequence and J loses 1 base, and the interval between the two ends is 7 bases. TCRbeta CDR3 regions were amplified from genomic DNA by means of the immunoSEQ Assay, a bias-controlled multiplex PCR. The source study handled its data this way. Within the assay, amplification of reference gene primers was used to estimate how many nucleated cells each sample contained. Sequence reads were collapsed and filtered to measure the absolute abundance of every unique TCRbeta CDR3 rearrangement. For each sample, productive Simpson clonality was calculated as the square root of Simpson's diversity index over productive rearrangements. The table was pulled from immuneACCESS by TCRdb, which kept in-frame rearrangements only. Such tables lose some clones; where checked, under half of the loss comes from unresolved V genes, and the rest has no known cause. V and J calls and clone size are given by that table; D and trimming were obtained from the DNA. This sample comprises some 140,000 clones, approximately 86% of them detected only once. Approximately 16% of the sample rests with the top ten.

Points on this clone: No cognate antigen has been identified for it. No per-base quality is available; no much larger clone lies one base away.

Here is what the overall study found, with its caveats: The quantity of clinical and demographic metadata differed by source and by participant and was supplied without curation.

Samples from volunteer blood donors who had recovered from COVID-19 were contributed by a second Seattle source. Collaborating institutions collected whole blood in K2EDTA tubes following their own protocols. For TCRbeta analysis, collaborators shipped samples in one of three forms: frozen whole blood, isolated PBMCs, or DNA extracted from either of those sample types. Sequenced input: peripheral blood. The chain is assembled from TRBV5-1 and TRBJ2-5, with no confidently assigned D gene. This TCR came from a woman in her 50s who had recovered from COVID-19. The nucleotides read TGCGCCAGCAGCTTGGTCGCGAGCCAAGAGACCCAGTACTTC. This is translated as CASSLVASQETQYF. Here the CDR3 is joined to the reference TRBV5-1 and TRBJ2-5 genes, and the full variable domain is: KAGVTQTPRYLIKTRGQQVTLSCSPISGHRSVSWYQQTPGQGLQFLFEYFSETQRNKGNFPGRFSGRQFSNSRSEMNVSTLELGDSALYLCASSLVASQETQYFGPGTRLLVL.